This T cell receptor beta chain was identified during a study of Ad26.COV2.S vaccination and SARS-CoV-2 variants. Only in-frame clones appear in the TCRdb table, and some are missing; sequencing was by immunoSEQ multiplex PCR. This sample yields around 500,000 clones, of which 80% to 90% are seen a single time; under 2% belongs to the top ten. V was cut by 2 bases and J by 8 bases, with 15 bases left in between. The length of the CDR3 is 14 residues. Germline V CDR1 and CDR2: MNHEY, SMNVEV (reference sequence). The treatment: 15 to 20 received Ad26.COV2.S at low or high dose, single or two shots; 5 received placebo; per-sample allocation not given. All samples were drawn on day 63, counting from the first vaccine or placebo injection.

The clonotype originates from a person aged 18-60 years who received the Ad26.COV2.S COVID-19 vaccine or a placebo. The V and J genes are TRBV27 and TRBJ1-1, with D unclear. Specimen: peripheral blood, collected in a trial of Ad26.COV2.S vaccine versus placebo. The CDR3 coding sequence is TGTGCCAGCAGTTTAACGCGACGCCGGCACGAAGCTTTCTTT. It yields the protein CASSLTRRRHEAFF.